The TCR beta chain described here comes from a study of shared clonotypes between healthy human individuals. The CDR3 is made up of 13 amino acids. With 10 bases clipped from V and 8 bases from J, the junction kept 10 bases outside the gene matches. Germline V gene sequence: CDR1 ENHRY, CDR2 SYGVKD. CD45RA-negative memory and CD45RA+ naive subsets were split from the CD4+ cells. Each sorted subset replicate got 200 ng genomic DNA, tens of thousands of genomes. The assay was immunoSEQ multiplex PCR, and TCRdb's table has in-frame clones only and misses some. The sample has over a million clones, approximately 98.5% seen once.

This clonotype was sampled from a man aged 25 to 40 in good health. The source material was naive CD4+ T cells sorted from blood. Documented subset: CD45RA+ positively selected. The rearrangement links TRBV10-3 to TRBJ2-4, with 8 bases identical to TRBD2. DNA for the CDR3: TGTGCCACACAAGCGGGAGAAAGGGACATTCAGTACTTC. Encoded protein: CATQAGERDIQYF.